This T cell receptor beta chain was sequenced in a study of CD8 T cells in Susac syndrome. The CDR3 spans 11 residues. CDR1 and CDR2 from the germline V gene are SGHRS and YFSETQ. V gave up 4 bases and J gave up 4 bases, with 5 bases separating them. Reverse transcription of roughly 0.45 to 1 ug RNA was carried out with random hexamers. Across 54 Vbeta and 13 Jbeta, immunoSEQ multiplex PCR amplified TCR beta CDR3. TCRdb redid the calling of the immunoSEQ multiplex PCR reads with MiXCR, one entry per CDR3 protein. The sample yields 400,000 or so distinct CDR3 sequences, more than 70% seen once. Negative isolation was used for CD8+ and CD4+ T cells and FACS enrichment for TEMRA cells.

The chain has TRBV5-1 and TRBJ1-1; perhaps TRBD1 as D (5 bases). Input material: CD8+ T cells from PBMCs. This sequence originates from a human donor with multiple sclerosis. The CDR3 coding sequence is TGCGCCAGCAGCGACAGCACTGAAGCTTTCTTT. Translation gives CASSDSTEAFF.